This TCR beta chain was sequenced during a study of tumor-infiltrating lymphocytes in oesophageal squamous cell carcinoma (dated by TCRdb to the mid-2010s). Note on this clonotype: This receptor's antigen is unknown. Base-call qualities are not available, and no considerably larger clone is one nucleotide away.

Libraries were constructed by PCR. For sequencing, an Illumina HiSeq 2000 was employed. Through fastp at Q25 and MiXCR, TCRdb rebuilt clones from the public reads, retaining in-frame beta chains. Rows merge per CDR3 protein into single entries with the most common DNA and genes. The sample data list 15,000 to 20,000 distinct CDR3 sequences, and 40% to 55% of these were observed just once. In total, the top ten clones hold 40% to 50% of the sample. As encoded in the germline V gene, CDR1 is SGHTA while CDR2 is FQGTGA. CDR3 length: 13 amino acids, cysteine to phenylalanine. Just CDR3 DNA is preserved here, 39 bases in frame from base 1. A distance of 10 bases separates the germline ends of V and J, which lose 4 bases and 6 bases respectively.

Sequenced input: blood. This clonotype was sampled from a female donor with esophageal squamous cell carcinoma. The chain was built from TRBV7-3 and TRBJ2-1; no D gene is confidently identified. Here the CDR3 is given as CASSSSSFNEQFF. The DNA sequence follows: TGTGCCAGCAGCTCCTCTAGTTTCAATGAGCAGTTCTTC.